This TCR beta chain was obtained from a study of T cells after yellow fever vaccination. A universal primer site and UMIs were added as TCR cDNA was made by 5'RACE template switching. A single record per CDR3 protein comes from TCRdb applying MiXCR to the 5' RACE reads. Of 450,000 to 600,000 distinct CDR3 sequences in the sample, roughly 14% are singletons; the top ten hold over 11%. This clonotype has more than one count but fewer than ten. V was pared by 2 bases and J by 2 bases, with 12 bases of the junction left unmatched. CDR1 and CDR2 (germline): LGHNA, YSLEER. The CDR3 sequence is 18 residues long.

The V and J genes are TRBV4-3 and TRBJ2-3, with 8 bases fitting TRBD2. This specimen was PBMCs, taken on the day of the yellow fever booster vaccination. The clonotype was recovered from a man aged 25-45 years who received the YFV17D yellow fever vaccine. CDR3: CASSQTWREAAVTDTQYF. The CDR3 bases are TGCGCCAGCAGCCAAACCTGGCGGGAGGCCGCTGTCACAGATACGCAGTATTTT.